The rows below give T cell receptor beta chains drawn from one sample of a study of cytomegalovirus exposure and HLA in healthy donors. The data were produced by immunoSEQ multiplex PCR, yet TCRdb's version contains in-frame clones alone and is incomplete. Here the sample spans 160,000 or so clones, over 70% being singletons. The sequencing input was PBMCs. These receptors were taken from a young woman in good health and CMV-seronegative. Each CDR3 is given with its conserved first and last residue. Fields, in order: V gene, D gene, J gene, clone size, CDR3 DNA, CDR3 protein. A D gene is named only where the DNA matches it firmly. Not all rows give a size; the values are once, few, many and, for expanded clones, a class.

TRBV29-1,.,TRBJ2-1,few,TGCAGCGTTGTGAGGGGGGGGGATGAGCAGTTCTTC,CSVVRGGDEQFF
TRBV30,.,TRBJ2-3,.,TGTGCCTGGAGTCCAGCGGTGGGTCCGGATACGCAGTATTTT,CAWSPAVGPDTQYF
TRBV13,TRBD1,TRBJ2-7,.,TGTGCCAGCAGGGACAGGGCTGGGTTAGGGGAGCAGTACTTC,CASRDRAGLGEQYF
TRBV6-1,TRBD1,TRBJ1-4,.,TGTGCCAGCAGTGCTTCGACAGGGGTAGAAAAACTGTTTTTT,CASSASTGVEKLFF
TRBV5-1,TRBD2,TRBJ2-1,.,TGCGCCAGCAGCTTAGTAGCGGGGGGCAACAATGAGCAGTTCTTC,CASSLVAGGNNEQFF
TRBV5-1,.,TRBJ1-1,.,TGCGCCAGCAGCTATTACAGGGCGAACACTGAAGCTTTCTTT,CASSYYRANTEAFF
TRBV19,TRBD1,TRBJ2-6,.,TGTGCCAGTAGTGACCCCGACTCGGGGACAGAGCTCCCTTTCTCTGGGGCCAACGTCCTGACTTTC,CASSDPDSGTELPFSGANVLTF
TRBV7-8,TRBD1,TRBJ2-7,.,TGTGCCAGCAGCCCGTCCCGGGACAGGGTCTTAGACGAGCAGTACTTC,CASSPSRDRVLDEQYF
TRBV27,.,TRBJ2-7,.,TGTGCCAGCGGCCGGGAAGGGGGAGTCTACGAGCAGTACTTC,CASGREGGVYEQYF
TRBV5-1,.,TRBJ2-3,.,TGCGCCAGCAGCTTGGACAGCACTAGCACAGATACGCAGTATTTT,CASSLDSTSTDTQYF
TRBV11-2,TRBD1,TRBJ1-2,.,TGTGCCAGCAGCTTCAGGGGGCCCAACTATGGCTACACCTTC,CASSFRGPNYGYTF
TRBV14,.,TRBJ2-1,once,TGTGCCAGCAGCCAAGTGGCACTAGCTGGTGAGCAGTTCTTC,CASSQVALAGEQFF
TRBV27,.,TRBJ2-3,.,TGTGCCAGCAGTTTAACTTACGGAGATACGCAGTATTTT,CASSLTYGDTQYF
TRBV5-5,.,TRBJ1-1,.,TGTGCCAGCAGCTTGGGGGGGAGGCGGGGATTGAACACTGAAGCTTTCTTT,CASSLGGRRGLNTEAFF
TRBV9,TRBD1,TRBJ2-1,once,TGTGCCAGCAGCGTGTACGAGACAGGGGTATTAGGTGAGCAGTTCTTC,CASSVYETGVLGEQFF
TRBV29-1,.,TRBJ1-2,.,TGCAGCGTTGTTCTGGGGGCGGATGGCTACACCTTC,CSVVLGADGYTF
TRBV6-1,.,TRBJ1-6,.,TGTGCCAGCAAACCCCGAGGAGAAATTAATTCACCCCTCCACTTT,CASKPRGEINSPLHF
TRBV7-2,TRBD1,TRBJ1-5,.,TGTGCCAGCAGCTTGACCTACCCCGTGGACAGGGAGATGGATCAGCCCCAGCATTTT,CASSLTYPVDREMDQPQHF
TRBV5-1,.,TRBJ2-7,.,TGCGCCAGCAGCTACGGGGACGGGGGCGAGCAGTACTTC,CASSYGDGGEQYF
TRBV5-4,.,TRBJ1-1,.,TGTGCCAGCAGCTTGGGCGGGGGCTGGGGCACTGAAGCTTTCTTT,CASSLGGGWGTEAFF
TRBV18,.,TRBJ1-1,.,TGTGCCAGCTCACCAGTTAATATACAGACCATGAACACTGAAGCTTTCTTT,CASSPVNIQTMNTEAFF
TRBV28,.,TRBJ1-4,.,TGTGCCAGCAGTTTGAGTGGGGCCGGAGCAACTAATGAAAAACTGTTTTTT,CASSLSGAGATNEKLFF
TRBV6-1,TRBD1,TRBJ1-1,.,TGTGCCAGCAGTGGAGGGACAGGGGAGACTGAAGCTTTCTTT,CASSGGTGETEAFF
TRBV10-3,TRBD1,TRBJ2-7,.,TGTGCCATCAGTGAGATAGGGGTAGGGGGCTCCGAGCAGTACTTC,CAISEIGVGGSEQYF
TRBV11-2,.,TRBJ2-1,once,TGTGCCAGCAGCTTACCGGTGGGGGCCCTTTCCTACAATGAGCAGTTCTTC,CASSLPVGALSYNEQFF
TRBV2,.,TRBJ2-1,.,TGTGCCAGCAGTGACGGGGGTCTTAATGAGCAGTTCTTC,CASSDGGLNEQFF
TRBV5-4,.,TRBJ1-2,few,TGTGCCAGCAGCTTGATGGGCAGGGTTGGCGGCTACACCTTC,CASSLMGRVGGYTF